This T cell receptor (beta chain) was obtained from a study of identifying expanded T cells in peripheral blood. Libraries were prepared by immunoSEQ multiplex PCR; TCRdb keeps only in-frame clonotypes and omits some of them. Counted here are more than 85,000 clones, roughly 88% occurring once; the ten biggest clones make up roughly 13%. J was trimmed by 6 bases and V by 5 bases; bases with no gene match: 11. CDR1 is LNHDA and CDR2 is SQIVND in the germline V gene (reference sequence). This CDR3 contains 15 residues. Notes on this clone: The antigen remains undetermined.

Findings and limits, study-wide: About 1.3 clones differed between technical replicates, versus around 15 and 19 over time.

The sequence came from a person between 18 and 75 years old in good health. Specimen: blood. This chain connects TRBV19 to TRBJ2-7; 9 bases align to TRBD1. The CDR3, as DNA: TGTGCCAGTAGTCCCACCGGGACAGGGTGGGTCGAGCAGTACTTC. Protein: CASSPTGTGWVEQYF.